This entry describes one T cell receptor (beta chain). The table came from immunoSEQ multiplex PCR; TCRdb's copy has only in-frame clones and leaves some out. The table includes about 130,000 clones, 84% detected once. As for time point: pretreatment peripheral blood. This record belongs to a study of PD-L1 blockade in urothelial cancer. V was clipped by 3 bases and J by 5 bases; unmatched bases: 7. Germline CDR1 reads MDHEN; CDR2 reads SYDVKM. The CDR3 loop spans 16 amino acids. The sequences come from PBMCs, collected around atezolizumab (anti-PD-L1) treatment. The rearrangement joins TRBV28 to TRBJ1-2; 12 bases fit TRBD1. The clonotype comes from a man in his fifties or sixties with urothelial cancer. The CDR3 is CASSFRGTGGAYGYTF. The CDR3, as DNA: TGTGCCAGCAGTTTTAGGGGGACAGGGGGCGCTTATGGCTACACCTTC.